This passage covers 21 T cell receptor beta chains from one sample sequenced in a study of T cell responses to AZD1222 COVID-19 vaccine. Generated by immunoSEQ multiplex PCR, the TCRdb table keeps only in-frame clones and is missing some. The sample records 77,000 or so clones, more than 75% being singletons. The sample in question was peripheral blood, obtained 28 days after the second AZD1222 dose. These receptors originate from an adult who received the AZD1222 COVID-19 vaccine.

V gene TRBV6-5 combines with J gene TRBJ2-2; maybe TRBD2 (6 bases). The CDR3 loop spans 15 amino acids. Trimming pared 6 bases from V and 4 bases from J, leaving 15 bases between. The germline gives CDR1 MNHEY, CDR2 SVGAGI. As DNA, the CDR3 is TGTGCCAGCAGGCGGGACTCGCCCGGCACCGGGGAGCTGTTTTTT. Translating it yields CASRRDSPGTGELFF.

This chain links TRBV15 with TRBJ1-1; D is undetermined. The germline gives CDR1 LNHNV, CDR2 YYDKDF (reference sequence). The CDR3 has 16 amino acids. Trimming took off 3 bases at V and 2 bases at J, with 16 bases between the two ends. Written as DNA, the CDR3 is TGTGCCACCAGCAGTTTATTTCTAGGGAGCAACACTGAAGCTTTCTTT. Protein product: CATSSLFLGSNTEAFF.

This clone was seen at least ten times. This chain joins TRBV29-1 and TRBJ1-1; D remains ambiguous. Germline-derived CDR1 and CDR2 are SQVTM and ANQGSEA. The CDR3 sequence is 12 residues long. The V end was cut by 4 bases, the J end by 8 bases, with 14 bases between. The CDR3 reads CSVVRSFGEAFF. Written as DNA, the CDR3 is TGCAGCGTTGTGCGATCCTTTGGGGAAGCTTTCTTT.

As for this clone: A junction boundary mismatches the germline segment, possibly from a read error. CDR3 region: CASSVGMGTEAFF. In DNA, the CDR3 is TGTGCCAGCAGTGTAGGGATGGGCACTGAAGCTTTCTTT. The chain recombines TRBV9 with TRBJ1-1; no clear D. CDR1 and CDR2 (germline): SGDLS, YYNGEE. The CDR3 has 13 residues. The whole variable domain, filled in from reference TRBV9 and TRBJ1-1, reads DSGVTQTPKHLITATGQRVTLRCSPRSGDLSVYWYQQSLDQGLQFLIQYYNGEERAKGNILERFSAQQFPDLHSELNLSSLELGDSALYFCASSVGMGTEAFFGQGTRLTVV.

The CDR3 DNA sequence: TGTGCCAGCAGCGAGGCCCCGCCGGGGGGCGGGAAAGATACGCAGTATTTT. Translation: CASSEAPPGGGKDTQYF. The chain joins TRBV11-2 to TRBJ2-3; possibly TRBD2 for D (7 bases). The V gene lost 5 bases and the J gene lost 5 bases, with 23 bases spanning the gap. Germline V gene data show CDR1 as SGHAT and CDR2 as FQNNGV. This CDR3 region has 17 residues.

This clone was seen a single time. The chain combines TRBV6-5 with TRBJ2-1; D is undetermined. In germline, CDR1 is MNHEY, CDR2 SVGAGI. The CDR3 runs 15 residues. Trimming took 1 base from V and 1 from J, leaving 8 bases between them. The CDR3 is CASSYLKGSYNEQFF. CDR3 DNA sequence: TGTGCCAGCAGTTACTTGAAGGGATCCTACAATGAGCAGTTCTTC.

The rearrangement joins TRBV28 to TRBJ1-2; a possible D gene is TRBD1 (5 bases). V gave up 4 bases and J gave up 10 bases, with 22 bases separating them. The CDR3 spans 15 residues. Germline values: CDR1 MDHEN, CDR2 SYDVKM. The CDR3 nucleotides are TGTGCCAGCAGTTCAGGGCGGCTTGGACCCGACTACTACACCTTC. This encodes CASSSGRLGPDYYTF.

The chain uses TRBV9 and TRBJ1-2; TRBD1 matches 9 bases. With V trimmed by 4 bases and J by 4 bases, 11 bases remained unmatched. The CDR3 extends over 16 amino acids. In germline, CDR1 is SGDLS, CDR2 YYNGEE. The CDR3 reads CASSTLNRGPTYGYTF. CDR3 bases: TGTGCCAGCAGCACCTTAAACAGGGGGCCTACCTATGGCTACACCTTC. The full variable domain, completed using reference TRBV9 and TRBJ1-2, is DSGVTQTPKHLITATGQRVTLRCSPRSGDLSVYWYQQSLDQGLQFLIQYYNGEERAKGNILERFSAQQFPDLHSELNLSSLELGDSALYFCASSTLNRGPTYGYTFGSGTRLTVV.

The gene calls are TRBV6-5 and TRBJ1-2; TRBD1 matches at 9 bases. Per the germline V gene, CDR1 is MNHEY and CDR2 is SVGAGI. CDR3 length: 15 residues. Germline trimming cut 6 bases from V and 2 bases from J; bases unmatched to any gene: 7. CDR3 protein: CASREGDRANYGYTF. Written as DNA, the CDR3 is TGTGCCAGCAGGGAGGGGGACAGGGCCAACTATGGCTACACCTTC.

V gene TRBV27 combines with J gene TRBJ2-3; the D is unclear. The CDR3 runs 16 residues. From germline, CDR1 is MNHEY and CDR2 SMNVEV (reference sequence). V lost 1 base, J lost 0 bases, and 11 bases lay in between. The CDR3 loop reads CASSLFSDASTDTQYF. The CDR3 nucleotides are TGTGCCAGCAGTTTATTCTCAGATGCTAGCACAGATACGCAGTATTTT.

This chain uses TRBV11-3 with TRBJ2-7, with unresolved D. The CDR3 covers 12 residues. Trimming left V 4 bases short and J 4 bases short, with 8 bases between. Looked up from germline, CDR1 is SGHNT and CDR2 is YENEEA. CDR3 region: CASSSLGYEQYF. CDR3 bases: TGTGCCAGCAGCTCCCTCGGTTACGAGCAGTACTTC.

The gene calls are TRBV4-2 and TRBJ1-4; D gene uncertain. Germline loops: CDR1 LGHNA, CDR2 YNFKEQ. Trimming removed 0 bases at V and 6 bases at J, with 14 bases between. This CDR3 comprises 16 residues. The CDR3 here is CASSQEGAVLYEKLFF. CDR3 sequence (DNA): TGTGCCAGCAGCCAAGAGGGCGCAGTGTTATATGAAAAACTGTTTTTT.

The chain uses TRBV5-5 and TRBJ2-3, with no clear D. This CDR3 has 13 residues. V was clipped by 1 base and J by 2 bases, with 5 bases between them. Germline V gene data show CDR1 as SGHKS and CDR2 as YYEKEE (reference sequence). CDR3 bases: TGTGCCAGCAGCTTGTCTCACACAGATACGCAGTATTTT. It codes for CASSLSHTDTQYF. Full variable domain (missing parts from reference TRBV5-5 and TRBJ2-3): DAGVTQSPTHLIKTRGQQVTLRCSPISGHKSVSWYQQVLGQGPQFIFQYYEKEERGRGNFPDRFSARQFPNYSSELNVNALLLGDSALYLCASSLSHTDTQYFGPGTRLTVL.

V and J are TRBV12-3 or TRBV12-4 and TRBJ1-1; D not resolved. Trimming shortened V by 8 bases and J by 5 bases, and 12 bases separated the two germline ends. The CDR3 length is 12 residues. CDR3 DNA: TGTGCCAGCCGTCACAGCAGTACTGAAGCTTTCTTT. It is translated as CASRHSSTEAFF.

The CDR3 sequence: CASSRFGQGETQYF. The CDR3 DNA reads as TGTGCCAGCAGCCGCTTCGGACAGGGAGAGACCCAGTACTTC. V is TRBV28 and J is TRBJ2-5; 8 bases match TRBD1. Trimming took 6 bases from V and 4 from J; bases not matched to a gene: 7. CDR1 MDHEN and CDR2 SYDVKM come from the germline V gene. There are 14 residues in the CDR3.

This chain joins TRBV7-3 and TRBJ2-7; maybe TRBD1 (6 bases). Germline V gene data show CDR1 as SGHTA and CDR2 as FQGTGA. V shed 6 bases and J shed 6 bases, with 18 bases lying between them. The CDR3 has 14 residues. The DNA for the CDR3 is TGTGCCAGCAGGAGCCAACAGGGAGCATCCGAGCAGTACTTC. Translating it yields CASRSQQGASEQYF.

The chain links TRBV30 to TRBJ1-5; no clear D gene. CDR1 GTSNPN and CDR2 SVGIG come from the germline V gene (reference sequence). The V gene lost 0 bases and the J gene lost 4 bases, with 10 bases spanning the gap. The CDR3 has 14 residues. CDR3 loop: CAWSVSQNNQPQHF. The DNA for the CDR3 is TGTGCCTGGAGTGTATCACAGAATAATCAGCCCCAGCATTTT.

This clone was detected a few times. The genes are TRBV18 and TRBJ2-3; no clear D gene. The germline gives CDR1 KGHSH, CDR2 LQKENI. The V gene lost 2 bases and the J gene lost 4 bases, with 4 bases spanning the gap. The CDR3 is 12 amino acids. CDR3 protein: CASSPYSDTQYF. Written as DNA, the CDR3 is TGTGCCAGCTCACCATACTCAGATACGCAGTATTTT.

V usage is TRBV19 and J usage is TRBJ1-2; 7 nucleotides align to TRBD1. The germline V gene encodes CDR1 LNHDA and CDR2 SQIVND (reference sequence). The V gene end was trimmed by 8 bases and the J gene end by 8 bases; junction bases not matched to a gene: 11. CDR3 length: 13 amino acids. The DNA of the CDR3 is TGTGCCAGTGGACCACGACAGGGAATGGGCTACACCTTC. Protein product: CASGPRQGMGYTF.

This sequence joins TRBV20-1 and TRBJ2-1; no clear D gene. The germline V and J ends were trimmed by 3 bases and 5 bases, with 11 bases remaining between them. The germline gives CDR1 DFQATT, CDR2 SNEGSKA (reference sequence). The CDR3 runs to 13 residues. CDR3 DNA sequence: TGCAGTGCTAGTGGGCATCGTAACAATGAGCAGTTCTTC. Translating it yields CSASGHRNNEQFF.

In DNA form, the CDR3 reads TGTGCCAGCAGCCCATTCGCGTACAGAATCGAAGCTTTCTTT. The encoded protein is CASSPFAYRIEAFF. The chain joins TRBV7-8 to TRBJ1-1, with D uncertain. V dropped 5 bases and J dropped 8 bases, with 18 bases sitting between them. The V gene's germline CDR1 is SGHVS and CDR2 FQNEAQ. The CDR3 covers 14 residues.